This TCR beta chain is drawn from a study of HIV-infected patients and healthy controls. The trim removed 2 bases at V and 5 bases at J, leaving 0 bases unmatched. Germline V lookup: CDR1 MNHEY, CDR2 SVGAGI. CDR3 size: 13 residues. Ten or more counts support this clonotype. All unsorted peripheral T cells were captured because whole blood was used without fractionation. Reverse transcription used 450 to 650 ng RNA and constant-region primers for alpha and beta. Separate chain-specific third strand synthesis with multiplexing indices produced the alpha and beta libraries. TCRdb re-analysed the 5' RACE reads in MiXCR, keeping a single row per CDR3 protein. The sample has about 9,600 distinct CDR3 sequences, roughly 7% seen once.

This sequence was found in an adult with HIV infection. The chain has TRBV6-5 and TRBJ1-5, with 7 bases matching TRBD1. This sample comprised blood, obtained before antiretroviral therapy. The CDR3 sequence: CASSYDRDQPQHF. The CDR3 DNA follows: TGTGCCAGCAGTTACGACAGGGATCAGCCCCAGCATTTT.